This TCR beta chain is from a study of blood T cell repertoires in COVID-19. Study members were between roughly 18 and 100 years old and lived in 24 US regions. The germline V and J ends were trimmed by 3 bases and 9 bases, with 10 bases remaining between them. Germline V gene sequence: CDR1 SGHDT, CDR2 YYEEEE. The CDR3 covers 13 residues. TCRdb's copy holds only in-frame clones and misses some; the assay was immunoSEQ multiplex PCR. The repertoire holds approximately 390,000 clones, around nine tenths seen once, with about 9.4% in the top ten. Sample: PBMCs or T cells enriched from blood (not recorded which). The clonotype originates from a woman aged 45-65 years who had recovered from COVID-19. This rearrangement joins TRBV5-6 to TRBJ1-6; possible D gene TRBD1, 6 bases. CDR3 bases: TGTGCCAGCAGCTCGTCAGGGGTTTCACCCCTCCACTTT. It translates to CASSSSGVSPLHF.